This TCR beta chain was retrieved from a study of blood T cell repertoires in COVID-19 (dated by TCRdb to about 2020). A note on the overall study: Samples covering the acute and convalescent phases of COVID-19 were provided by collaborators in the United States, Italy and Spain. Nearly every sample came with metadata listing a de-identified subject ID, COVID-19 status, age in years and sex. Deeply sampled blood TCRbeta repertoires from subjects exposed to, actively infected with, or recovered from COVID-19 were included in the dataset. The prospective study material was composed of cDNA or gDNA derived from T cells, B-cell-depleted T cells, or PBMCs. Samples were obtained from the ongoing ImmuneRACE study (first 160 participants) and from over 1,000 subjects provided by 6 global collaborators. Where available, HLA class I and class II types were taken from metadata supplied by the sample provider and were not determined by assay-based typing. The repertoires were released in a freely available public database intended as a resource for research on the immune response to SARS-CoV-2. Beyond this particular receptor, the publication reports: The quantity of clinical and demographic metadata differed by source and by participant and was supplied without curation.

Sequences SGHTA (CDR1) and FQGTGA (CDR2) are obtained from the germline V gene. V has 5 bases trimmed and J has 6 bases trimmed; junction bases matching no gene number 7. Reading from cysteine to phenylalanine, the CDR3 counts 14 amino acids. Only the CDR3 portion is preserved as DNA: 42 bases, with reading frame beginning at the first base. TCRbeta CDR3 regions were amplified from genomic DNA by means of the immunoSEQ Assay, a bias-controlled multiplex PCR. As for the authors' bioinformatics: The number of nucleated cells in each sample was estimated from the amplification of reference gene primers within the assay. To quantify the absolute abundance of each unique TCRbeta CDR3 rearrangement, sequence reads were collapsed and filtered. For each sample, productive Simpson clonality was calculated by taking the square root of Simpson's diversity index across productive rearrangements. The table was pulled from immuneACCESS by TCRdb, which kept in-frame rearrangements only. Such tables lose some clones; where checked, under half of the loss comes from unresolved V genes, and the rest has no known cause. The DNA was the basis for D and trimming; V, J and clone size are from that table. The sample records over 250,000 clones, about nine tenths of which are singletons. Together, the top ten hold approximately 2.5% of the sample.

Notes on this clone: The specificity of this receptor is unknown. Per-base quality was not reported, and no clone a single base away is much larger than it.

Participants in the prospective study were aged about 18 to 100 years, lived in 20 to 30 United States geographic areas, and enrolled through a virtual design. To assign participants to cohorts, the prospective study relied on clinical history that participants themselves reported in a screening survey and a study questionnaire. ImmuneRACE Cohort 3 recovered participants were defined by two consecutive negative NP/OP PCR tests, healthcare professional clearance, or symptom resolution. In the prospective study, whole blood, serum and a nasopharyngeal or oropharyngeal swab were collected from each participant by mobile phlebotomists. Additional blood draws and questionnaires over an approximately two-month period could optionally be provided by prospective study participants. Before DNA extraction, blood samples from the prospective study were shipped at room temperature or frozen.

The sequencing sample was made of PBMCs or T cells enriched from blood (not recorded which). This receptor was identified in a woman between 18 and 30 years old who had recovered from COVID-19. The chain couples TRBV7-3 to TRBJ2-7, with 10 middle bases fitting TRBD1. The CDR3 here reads CASSQTGTGAEQYF. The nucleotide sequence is TGTGCCAGCAGCCAGACCGGGACAGGGGCCGAGCAGTACTTC.